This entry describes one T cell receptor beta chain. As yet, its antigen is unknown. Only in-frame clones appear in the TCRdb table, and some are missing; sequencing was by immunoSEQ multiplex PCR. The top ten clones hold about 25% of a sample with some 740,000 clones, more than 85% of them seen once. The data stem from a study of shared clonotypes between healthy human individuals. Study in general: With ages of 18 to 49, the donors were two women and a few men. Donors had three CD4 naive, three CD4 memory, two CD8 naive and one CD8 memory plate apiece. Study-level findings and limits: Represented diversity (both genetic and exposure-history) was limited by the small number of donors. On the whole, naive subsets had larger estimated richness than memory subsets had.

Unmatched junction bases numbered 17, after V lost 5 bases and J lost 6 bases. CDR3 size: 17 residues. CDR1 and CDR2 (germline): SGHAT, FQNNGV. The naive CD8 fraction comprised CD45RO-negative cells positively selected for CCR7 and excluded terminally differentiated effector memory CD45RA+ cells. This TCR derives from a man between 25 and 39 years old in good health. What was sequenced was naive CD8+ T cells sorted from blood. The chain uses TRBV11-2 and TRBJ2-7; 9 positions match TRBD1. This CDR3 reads CASSSRDRVFYEGEQYF. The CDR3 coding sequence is TGTGCCAGCAGCAGCCGGGACAGGGTCTTTTATGAGGGCGAGCAGTACTTC.